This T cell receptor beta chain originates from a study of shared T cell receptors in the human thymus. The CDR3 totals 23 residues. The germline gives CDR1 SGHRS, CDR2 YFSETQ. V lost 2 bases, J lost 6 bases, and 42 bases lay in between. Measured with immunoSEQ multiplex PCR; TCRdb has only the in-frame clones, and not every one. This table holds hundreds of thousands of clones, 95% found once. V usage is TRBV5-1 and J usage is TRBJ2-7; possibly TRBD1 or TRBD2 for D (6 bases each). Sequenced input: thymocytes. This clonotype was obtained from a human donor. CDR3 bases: TGCGCCAGCAGCTTATCGGACATGGACCAGACTGGGTTGGAGGAGGGGGTTCCTATCGAGCAGTACTTC. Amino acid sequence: CASSLSDMDQTGLEEGVPIEQYF.